The rows below give T cell receptor beta chains drawn from one sample of a study of T-cell memory formation after mild COVID-19. Via MiXCR, TCRdb re-called the 5' RACE reads, giving one row per CDR3 protein. The profile covers 40,000 to 60,000 distinct CDR3 sequences, with roughly 12% appearing a single time and roughly a quarter taken by the ten largest. What was sequenced was PBMCs or a T cell subset sorted from them (not recorded which). Receptor source: a man between 18 and 35 years old who had mild COVID-19 (a few samples of this study predate the infection). Cell type and time point are not known. CDR3s include the opening cysteine and the closing phenylalanine or tryptophan. The D gene is left open where the match is weak. The listing skips clone size in some rows; elsewhere it reads once, few, many or a size class.

. | TRBJ1-6 | TRBV6-6 | . | CASSLDGAVDSPLHF | TGTGCCAGCAGTTTAGACGGTGCCGTGGATTCACCCCTCCACTTT
many | TRBJ2-1 | TRBV12-3/TRBV12-4 | TRBD2 | CASSLTSGYNEQFF | TGTGCCAGCAGTTTAACTAGCGGGTACAATGAGCAGTTCTTC
few | TRBJ2-7 | TRBV20-1 | TRBD1 | CSAKGQGVDEQYF | TGCAGTGCTAAAGGACAGGGAGTGGACGAGCAGTACTTC
many | TRBJ2-5 | TRBV12-3/TRBV12-4 | . | CASSFRGQETQYF | TGTGCCAGCAGTTTTCGTGGCCAAGAGACCCAGTACTTC
few | TRBJ2-7 | TRBV12-3/TRBV12-4 | TRBD1 | CASSLRDRYHEQYF | TGTGCCAGCAGTTTAAGGGACAGGTACCACGAGCAGTACTTC
. | TRBJ2-1 | TRBV7-2 | . | CASSPHNEQFF | TGTGCCAGCAGCCCCCACAATGAGCAGTTCTTC
few | TRBJ2-7 | TRBV7-2 | TRBD2 | CASSLDGTSSYEQYF | TGTGCCAGCAGCTTAGACGGGACTAGCTCCTACGAGCAGTACTTC
few | TRBJ2-2 | TRBV28 | . | CASSLAGPNTGELFF | TGTGCCAGCAGCCTCGCCGGGCCGAACACCGGGGAGCTGTTTTTT
few | TRBJ2-5 | TRBV20-1 | TRBD2 | CSAEVGLAGPRGTQYF | TGCAGTGCCGAGGTGGGACTAGCGGGGCCACGGGGGACCCAGTACTTC
few | TRBJ1-2 | TRBV5-1 | TRBD1 | CASSSGGDYGYTF | TGCGCCAGCAGCTCAGGGGGTGACTATGGCTACACCTTC
. | TRBJ2-5 | TRBV7-3 | . | CASSPSSFGETQYF | TGTGCCAGCAGCCCCTCTAGTTTCGGAGAGACCCAGTACTTC
few | TRBJ2-5 | TRBV20-1 | TRBD2 | CSAWTSGGLEETQYF | TGCAGTGCTTGGACTAGCGGGGGGCTGGAAGAGACCCAGTACTTC
few | TRBJ2-3 | TRBV7-6 | . | CASSSPGTDTQYF | TGTGCCAGCAGCTCACCGGGTACAGATACGCAGTATTTT
. | TRBJ2-5 | TRBV27 | . | CASSDSWGGETQYF | TGTGCCAGCAGTGACAGTTGGGGCGGGGAGACCCAGTACTTC
many | TRBJ2-5 | TRBV7-2 | . | CASSLRGGGSQTQYF | TGTGCCAGCAGCCTCAGGGGCGGGGGCTCCCAGACCCAGTACTTC
many | TRBJ2-7 | TRBV10-3 | . | CATLTGYEQYF | TGTGCCACCCTCACAGGGTACGAGCAGTACTTC
few | TRBJ2-5 | TRBV18 | . | CASSPPYSVGKTQYF | TGTGCCAGCTCACCACCTTACTCTGTAGGGAAGACCCAGTACTTC
few | TRBJ2-1 | TRBV11-3 | . | CASSSGGGPYNEQFF | TGTGCCAGCAGCTCGGGGGGCGGCCCTTACAATGAGCAGTTCTTC
. | TRBJ2-1 | TRBV29-1 | . | CSVVEGAANNEQFF | TGCAGCGTTGTGGAAGGGGCTGCGAACAATGAGCAGTTCTTC
. | TRBJ1-5 | TRBV6-2/TRBV6-3 | TRBD1 | CASRGTGPRPQHF | TGTGCCAGCAGAGGGACAGGACCCCGACCCCAGCATTTT
. | TRBJ1-1 | TRBV4-3 | . | CASSQSRWTEAFF | TGCGCCAGCAGCCAATCTAGGTGGACTGAAGCTTTCTTT
. | TRBJ2-1 | TRBV7-8 | TRBD2 | CATLRGGLFRHEQFF | TGTGCCACCCTCCGGGGGGGGTTATTTCGCCATGAGCAGTTCTTC
. | TRBJ2-1 | TRBV14 | . | CASSQVGGQYNEQFF | TGTGCCAGCAGCCAGGTGGGGGGGCAATACAATGAGCAGTTCTTC
few | TRBJ2-7 | TRBV7-2 | . | CASSLGPRSGAHEQYF | TGTGCCAGCAGCTTAGGTCCTCGGTCGGGGGCCCACGAGCAGTACTTC
. | TRBJ1-6 | TRBV6-5 | . | CASQRGGGRNSPLHF | TGTGCCAGTCAGAGGGGAGGGGGAAGGAATTCACCCCTCCACTTT
few | TRBJ1-4 | TRBV11-2 | . | CASSLGLGGVMEKLFF | TGTGCCAGCAGCTTGGGCCTGGGAGGAGTGATGGAAAAACTGTTTTTT
. | TRBJ2-1 | TRBV12-3/TRBV12-4 | TRBD2 | CASSLRTSGANEQFF | TGTGCCAGCAGTCTCCGGACTAGCGGGGCCAATGAGCAGTTCTTC
. | TRBJ2-5 | TRBV9 | . | CASSPHLSGFKETQYF | TGTGCCAGCAGCCCCCACCTCAGCGGGTTTAAGGAGACCCAGTACTTC
few | TRBJ1-1 | TRBV5-1 | . | CASSSTPGVNTEAFF | TGCGCCAGCAGCTCAACCCCCGGGGTGAACACTGAAGCTTTCTTT
many | TRBJ2-1 | TRBV7-9 | . | CASSFWGLDNEQFF | TGTGCCAGCAGCTTTTGGGGTTTGGACAATGAGCAGTTCTTC
. | TRBJ2-6 | TRBV6-6 | . | CASSGAGANVLTF | TGTGCCAGCTCGGGAGCTGGGGCCAACGTCCTGACTTTC
many | TRBJ1-1 | TRBV29-1 | . | CSVGSMNTEAFF | TGCAGCGTTGGGAGCATGAACACTGAAGCTTTCTTT
. | TRBJ1-2 | TRBV4-1 | . | CASSVRGGPEYGYTF | TGCGCCAGCAGCGTTCGGGGGGGCCCTGAGTATGGCTACACCTTC
. | TRBJ1-5 | TRBV7-2 | . | CASLVLLQPQHF | TGTGCCAGTCTCGTATTGTTACAGCCCCAGCATTTT
many | TRBJ1-1 | TRBV6-6 | . | CASSYRRQAGTAFF | TGTGCCAGCAGTTATCGTCGGCAGGCGGGTACAGCTTTCTTT
. | TRBJ2-5 | TRBV7-8 | TRBD2 | CASSLVRLAGTETQYF | TGTGCCAGCAGCTTAGTCCGACTAGCGGGGACAGAGACCCAGTACTTC
. | TRBJ2-1 | TRBV7-3 | . | CASSSGPSSYNEQFF | TGTGCCAGCAGCTCCGGTCCAAGCTCCTACAATGAGCAGTTCTTC
medium-sized | TRBJ2-1 | TRBV6-4 | TRBD2 | CASSGTSGTYNEQFF | TGTGCCAGCAGTGGGACTAGCGGAACCTACAATGAGCAGTTCTTC
. | TRBJ2-7 | TRBV28 | TRBD1 | CASSFGTGRNREQYF | TGTGCCAGCAGTTTTGGGACAGGTAGAAATCGCGAGCAGTACTTC
. | TRBJ1-2 | TRBV28 | TRBD1 | CASSSGTGVRDGYTF | TGTGCCAGCAGCTCCGGGACAGGGGTGAGGGATGGCTACACCTTC
. | TRBJ2-3 | TRBV6-2/TRBV6-3 | . | CASSYADRFGDTQYF | TGTGCCAGCAGTTACGCAGACAGGTTCGGAGATACGCAGTATTTT
. | TRBJ1-2 | TRBV12-3/TRBV12-4 | TRBD1 | CASSTDPVGQGTYGYTF | TGTGCCAGCAGTACCGATCCGGTGGGACAGGGGACCTATGGCTACACCTTC
few | TRBJ2-3 | TRBV12-3/TRBV12-4 | . | CASRTGDTQYF | TGTGCCAGCAGGACGGGAGATACGCAGTATTTT
. | TRBJ2-7 | TRBV10-2 | . | CASRSIESSYEQYF | TGCGCCAGCAGGAGTATAGAGAGCTCCTACGAGCAGTACTTC
. | TRBJ1-5 | TRBV18 | TRBD1 | CASSGTGFGQPQHF | TGTGCCAGCTCAGGGACAGGTTTCGGTCAGCCCCAGCATTTT
few | TRBJ1-2 | TRBV20-1 | . | CSARFRLSSGYTF | TGCAGTGCTAGGTTCAGGCTATCTTCAGGCTACACCTTC
few | TRBJ2-2 | TRBV6-6 | TRBD2 | CASSRRRGLVNTGELFF | TGTGCCAGCAGCCGCCGCAGGGGACTAGTAAACACCGGGGAGCTGTTTTTT
. | TRBJ1-3 | TRBV9 | . | CASSVANPGSGNTIYF | TGTGCCAGCAGCGTAGCTAATCCAGGGTCTGGAAACACCATATATTTT
. | TRBJ1-6 | TRBV11-2 | . | CASSLGIGGARSPLHF | TGTGCCAGCAGCTTAGGTATTGGGGGAGCTCGTTCACCCCTCCACTTT
. | TRBJ2-1 | TRBV20-1 | . | CSASLLGFGEQFF | TGCAGTGCTAGTCTGTTAGGTTTCGGTGAGCAGTTCTTC
many | TRBJ2-3 | TRBV7-9 | TRBD1 | CASSPHPTGAADTQYF | TGTGCCAGCAGCCCCCACCCAACAGGGGCGGCAGATACGCAGTATTTT
few | TRBJ2-4 | TRBV7-2 | TRBD2 | CASSLSSGGPPIQYF | TGTGCCAGCAGCCTAAGTAGCGGGGGGCCACCCATTCAGTACTTC
few | TRBJ2-1 | TRBV6-2/TRBV6-3 | . | CASSFMGSYNEQFF | TGTGCCAGCAGTTTTATGGGATCCTACAATGAGCAGTTCTTC
. | TRBJ1-1 | TRBV20-1 | . | CSARQPGGTEAFF | TGCAGTGCGAGACAGCCCGGAGGCACTGAAGCTTTCTTT
few | TRBJ2-2 | TRBV20-1 | . | CSARASGRPNTGELFF | TGCAGTGCTAGAGCGTCAGGGCGGCCGAACACCGGGGAGCTGTTTTTT